Listed here are 26 T cell receptor beta chains from one sample, sequenced in a study of regulatory T cells in long-lasting Graves disease (dated by TCRdb to 2020 to 2022). In light of the paper, this sample's time point label describes: newly diagnosed GD, antithyroid drugs for less than 3 months. RNA was extracted from PBMCs in TRIzol for both TCR sequencing and RNA sequencing. The receptor library was made with multiplex PCR. Sequenced using an Illumina HiSeq 4000. CDR3 regions were amplified by Arm-PCR with iRepertoire HTBI primers to construct TCR beta libraries. Using fastp at Q25 and MiXCR, TCRdb reprocessed the public reads and kept productive beta chains. Every CDR3 protein is listed once, alongside the most common genes and DNA of its rows. The sample profile shows about 220,000 distinct CDR3 sequences; less than 20% of them were found once. Approximately 12% of the sample comes from the top ten.

The sample was also linked to a second study, of T cells in Graves' hyperthyroidism and ophthalmopathy.

The sample consisted of peripheral blood mononuclear cells (PBMCs), taken at new diagnosis, from a patient treated with antithyroid drugs. The source of these receptors is a young woman with Graves disease. Donor details come from another sample of the same person, matched by shared clones.

With regard to this clonotype: Only one base separates this from a far larger clonotype, so it likely reflects a read error. The rearrangement joins TRBV11-2 to TRBJ2-3; 7 bases are a match to TRBD2. This CDR3 comprises 14 residues. Germline values: CDR1 SGHAT, CDR2 FQNNGV. Trimming took 6 bases from V and 4 from J; bases not matched to a gene: 7. The CDR3 loop is CASSESGVPDTQYF. For the CDR3, the DNA is TGTGCCAGCAGTGAGAGCGGGGTACCAGATACGCAGTATTTT.

This clonotype was seen repeatedly, ten times or more. V is TRBV5-1 and J is TRBJ2-1; the D is unclear. V was pared by 1 base and J by 1 base, with 6 bases between. Germline CDR1 and CDR2: SGHRS and YFSETQ. This CDR3 contains 14 residues. CDR3 DNA sequence: TGCGCCAGCAGCTTGACAGTTTCCTACAATGAGCAGTTCTTC. It codes for CASSLTVSYNEQFF.

This clonotype was seen repeatedly, ten times or more. V and J are TRBV12-5 and TRBJ2-4; 11 positions match TRBD1. The V and J ends lost 0 bases and 1 base, in that order; junction bases with no gene match: 17. Germline V gene data show CDR1 as LGHNT and CDR2 as FRNRAP. The CDR3 runs to 22 residues. The chain's CDR3 is CASGLVPLLGRDRGYAKNIQYF. CDR3 nucleotides: TGTGCTAGTGGTTTGGTCCCTCTCCTGGGACGGGACAGGGGGTACGCCAAAAACATTCAGTACTTC. The variable domain in full, completed from reference TRBV12-5 and TRBJ2-4, reads DARVTQTPRHKVTEMGQEVTMRCQPILGHNTVFWYRQTMMQGLELLAYFRNRAPLDDSGMPKDRFSAEMPDATLATLKIQPSEPRDSAVYFCASGLVPLLGRDRGYAKNIQYFGAGTRLSVL.

This clonotype was seen a single time. The rearrangement joins TRBV5-8 to TRBJ1-2; 7 bases are a match to TRBD1. Germline values: CDR1 SGHTS, CDR2 YDEGEE. V dropped 0 bases and J dropped 0; count of bases not matched to a gene: 2. The CDR3 covers 15 residues. The CDR3 DNA reads TGTGCCAGCAGCTTGGGGGACAGAGCTAACTATGGCTACACCTTC. It encodes CASSLGDRANYGYTF.

This clonotype occurred many times. This chain connects TRBV11-2 to TRBJ2-7; D is perhaps TRBD1 (6 bases). The DNA end favors TRBJ2-5, so the J call may be wrong. CDR3 length: 13 residues. Per the germline V gene, CDR1 is SGHAT and CDR2 is FQNNGV. In DNA, the CDR3 is TGTGCCAGCAGCCCTGGGACAAAACAGACCCAGTACTTC. Protein sequence: CASSPGTKQTQYF.

This clonotype was detected ten times or more. This chain joins TRBV11-2 and TRBJ2-1, with D perhaps being TRBD1 or TRBD2 (6 bases each). Germline loops: CDR1 SGHAT, CDR2 FQNNGV. V dropped 0 bases and J dropped 14 bases, with 17 bases sitting between them. The CDR3 is 14 residues long. CDR3 nucleotide sequence: TGTGCCAGCAGCTTAGATTTTCAGTTAAGGGGGGAGTTCTTC. It translates to CASSLDFQLRGEFF.

This clonotype was observed at least ten times. CDR3 nucleotide sequence: TGTGCCAGCAGCCGTCCAACAGGGAACGAGCAGTACTTC. It specifies CASSRPTGNEQYF. The rearrangement joins TRBV7-2 to TRBJ2-7, with D perhaps TRBD1 (6 bases). CDR3 size: 13 residues. Looked up from germline, CDR1 is SGHTA and CDR2 is FQGNSA. V lost 5 bases, J lost 5 bases, and 13 bases lay in between.

There are a few counts of this clonotype. This sequence joins TRBV12-5 and TRBJ2-1; possible D gene TRBD1, 6 bases. The germline CDR1 and CDR2 sequences are LGHNT and FRNRAP. V lost 5 bases, J lost 7 bases, and 12 bases lay in between. The CDR3 has 13 amino acids. This chain's CDR3 is CASGITRGNEQFF. The CDR3 DNA follows: TGTGCTAGTGGTATTACTAGGGGGAATGAGCAGTTCTTC.

This clonotype was picked up a small number of times. V gene TRBV12-3 or TRBV12-4 combines with J gene TRBJ1-2; possible D gene TRBD1, 6 bases. The CDR3 is 13 amino acids. V was clipped by 8 bases and J by 6 bases, with 16 bases between them. The CDR3 is CASSSGGLHGYTF. Here the CDR3 DNA reads TGTGCCAGCTCCTCCGGGGGGCTACATGGCTACACCTTC.

Many counts were recorded for this clonotype. This chain joins TRBV2 and TRBJ2-1, with D uncertain. This CDR3 has 13 residues. CDR1 SNHLY and CDR2 FYNNEI come from the germline V gene. V was cut by 4 bases and J by 6 bases, with 10 bases left in between. CDR3 sequence reads: CASSVGQLNEQFF. DNA for the CDR3: TGTGCCAGCAGTGTCGGGCAGCTCAATGAGCAGTTCTTC.

There are many counts of this clonotype. The chain recombines TRBV5-5 with TRBJ2-7; D is perhaps TRBD1 (6 bases). CDR1 and CDR2 (germline): SGHKS, YYEKEE (reference sequence). The CDR3 has 15 amino acids. Trimming cost V 4 bases and J 0 bases, with 14 bases left between them. CDR3 loop: CASSTPRGFSYEQYF. In DNA, the CDR3 is TGTGCCAGCAGCACCCCCAGGGGCTTCTCCTACGAGCAGTACTTC.

There are many counts of this clonotype. The rearrangement links TRBV28 to TRBJ2-2; tentatively, D is TRBD1 (6 bases). Trimming pared 1 base from V and 1 base from J, leaving 10 bases between. There are 16 residues in the CDR3. Germline V gives CDR1 MDHEN, CDR2 SYDVKM. CDR3 nucleotide sequence: TGTGCCAGCAGTTTATTCGGCAGGGGGAACACCGGGGAGCTGTTTTTT. It is translated as CASSLFGRGNTGELFF. Using reference TRBV28 and TRBJ2-2 for the parts outside the CDR3, the full variable domain is DVKVTQSSRYLVKRTGEKVFLECVQDMDHENMFWYRQDPGLGLRLIYFSYDVKMKEKGDIPEGYSVSREKKERFSLILESASTNQTSMYLCASSLFGRGNTGELFFGEGSRLTVL.

This clonotype appeared many times. The chain has TRBV10-3 and TRBJ1-5; 10 positions agree with TRBD1. With 2 bases clipped from V and 5 bases from J, the junction kept 6 bases outside the gene matches. CDR1 and CDR2 (germline): ENHRY, SYGVKD. This CDR3 has 16 residues. The CDR3 bases are TGTGCCATCAGTGAGGGGGACAGGGGCAATCATCAGCCCCAGCATTTT. Translation: CAISEGDRGNHQPQHF.

Concerning this clonotype itself: Just one base apart from a much larger clone, this may be a read error. The V call is TRBV4-1, the J call TRBJ1-2; no definite D call. The ends were cut back, 0 bases at V and 4 bases at J, with 15 bases in the middle. CDR1 MGHRA and CDR2 YSYEKL come from the germline V gene. This CDR3 is built from 16 residues. As DNA, the CDR3 is TGCGCCAGCAGCCAAGAAGTTAAGGGAGTGGGCTATGGCTACACCTTC. Translation: CASSQEVKGVGYGYTF.

This clonotype showed up many times. The V and J genes are TRBV28 and TRBJ2-1, with 10 nucleotides matching TRBD2. CDR3 size: 20 residues. The V and J ends lost 5 bases and 0 bases, in that order; junction bases with no gene match: 16. Germline CDR1 is MDHEN and CDR2 is SYDVKM. CDR3 protein: CASSTPVKRGGSSSYNEQFF. DNA for the CDR3: TGTGCCAGCAGTACTCCAGTCAAGCGGGGGGGATCTAGCTCCTACAATGAGCAGTTCTTC.

Ten or more counts support this clonotype. The chain combines TRBV27 with TRBJ2-3, with 9 bases matching TRBD2. The CDR3 runs 16 residues. From germline, CDR1 is MNHEY and CDR2 SMNVEV (reference sequence). Trimming took 1 base from V and 4 from J; bases not matched to a gene: 6. The CDR3 is CASSLLAGVVPDTQYF. The CDR3 nucleotides are TGTGCCAGCAGTTTATTAGCGGGAGTCGTGCCAGATACGCAGTATTTT.

The J gene is TRBJ2-1, the V gene TRBV5-6, with a tentative D call TRBD2 (5 bases). Germline V gene data show CDR1 as SGHDT and CDR2 as YYEEEE. The CDR3 runs 13 residues. Trimming removed 4 bases at V and 2 bases at J, with 7 bases between. This CDR3 reads CASSEGAYNEQFF. As DNA, the CDR3 is TGTGCCAGCAGCGAGGGAGCCTACAATGAGCAGTTCTTC.

Notes on this clonotype: Since a far larger clone is one base different, this is likely a read error. CDR3 amino acids: CASSAGNYGYTF. The CDR3 DNA reads as TGTGCCAGCAGCGCAGGGAACTATGGCTACACCTTC. The V and J genes are TRBV9 and TRBJ1-2; D possibly corresponds to TRBD1 (5 bases). Trimming left V 3 bases short and J 2 bases short, with 5 bases between. Germline V gene lookup returns CDR1 SGDLS and CDR2 YYNGEE. The CDR3 consists of 12 residues.

This clonotype was counted many times. The chain has TRBV4-1 and TRBJ2-1; 9 positions match TRBD2. The germline V gene encodes CDR1 MGHRA and CDR2 YSYEKL. CDR3 length: 17 amino acids. V lost 0 bases, J lost 9 bases, and 12 bases stayed unmatched. The CDR3 DNA reads TGCGCCAGCAGCCAAGAGGAGATGGTAGCGGGAGAAGGTGAGCAGTTCTTC. Translating it yields CASSQEEMVAGEGEQFF.

This clonotype came up many times. The chain recombines TRBV3-1 with TRBJ1-4; D unresolved. The CDR3 has 14 amino acids. Trimming removed 8 bases from V and 0 bases from J, with 10 bases in between. The V gene's germline CDR1 is LGHDT and CDR2 YNNKEL (reference sequence). CDR3 loop: CASGLKTTNEKLFF. DNA of the CDR3: TGTGCCAGCGGTCTGAAAACAACTAATGAAAAACTGTTTTTT.

This clonotype was seen many times. The genes are TRBV20-1 and TRBJ1-6; 9 nucleotides agree with TRBD1. Germline V lookup: CDR1 DFQATT, CDR2 SNEGSKA (reference sequence). The junction had 11 bases not matched to a gene; V was cut back by 4 bases and J by 10 bases. The CDR3 runs 15 residues. CDR3 region: CSATPSQGAVSPLHF. The CDR3 bases are TGCAGTGCTACCCCCTCACAGGGGGCTGTGTCACCCCTCCACTTT.

This clonotype came up a few times. The rearrangement uses TRBV4-1 and TRBJ2-7; unclear D gene. The V end lost 0 bases, the J end lost 0 bases, and 9 bases lay between the germline ends. In germline, CDR1 is MGHRA, CDR2 YSYEKL. The CDR3 covers 15 residues. The DNA of the CDR3 is TGCGCCAGCAGCCAAGATACACACGCCTCCTACGAGCAGTACTTC. It translates to CASSQDTHASYEQYF.

In its sample, this clonotype was seen many times. The V call is TRBV5-6, the J call TRBJ1-6, with 7 bases that match TRBD1. The germline gives CDR1 SGHDT, CDR2 YYEEEE. V shed 6 bases and J 7 bases; nucleotides not matched to a gene: 10. The length of the CDR3 is 15 residues. The CDR3 DNA follows: TGTGCCAGCACCTTCCGACAGGGAATCAATTCACCCCTCCACTTT. Protein: CASTFRQGINSPLHF.

This clonotype was recorded at least ten times. V and J are TRBV6-2 or TRBV6-3 and TRBJ1-1, with D possibly being TRBD1 (6 bases). V lost 5 bases and J lost 7, with 20 bases in between. Germline V lookup: CDR1 MNHEY, CDR2 SVGEGT. CDR3 length: 15 residues. CDR3 residues: CASSEGATGRLEAFF. CDR3 DNA: TGTGCCAGCAGTGAAGGGGCGACAGGACGGCTTGAAGCTTTCTTT.

This clonotype has ten or more counts. The chain uses TRBV7-9 and TRBJ1-1; 10 bases are a match to TRBD1. This CDR3 region has 14 residues. Germline CDR1 reads SEHNR; CDR2 reads FQNEAQ (reference sequence). V was clipped by 4 bases and J by 6 bases; unmatched bases: 5. The CDR3 nucleotides read TGTGCCAGCAGCTCCCGGACAGGGGGACCTGAAGCTTTCTTT. This sequence encodes CASSSRTGGPEAFF.

This clonotype was recorded many times. V gene TRBV12-3 or TRBV12-4 combines with J gene TRBJ1-4; D may be TRBD1 (6 bases). The V and J ends lost 8 bases and 0 bases respectively, with 16 bases between them. The CDR3 is 16 amino acids. CDR3 region: CASGRGAGATNEKLFF. In DNA form, the CDR3 reads TGTGCCAGCGGGAGGGGCGCAGGGGCAACTAATGAAAAACTGTTTTTT.